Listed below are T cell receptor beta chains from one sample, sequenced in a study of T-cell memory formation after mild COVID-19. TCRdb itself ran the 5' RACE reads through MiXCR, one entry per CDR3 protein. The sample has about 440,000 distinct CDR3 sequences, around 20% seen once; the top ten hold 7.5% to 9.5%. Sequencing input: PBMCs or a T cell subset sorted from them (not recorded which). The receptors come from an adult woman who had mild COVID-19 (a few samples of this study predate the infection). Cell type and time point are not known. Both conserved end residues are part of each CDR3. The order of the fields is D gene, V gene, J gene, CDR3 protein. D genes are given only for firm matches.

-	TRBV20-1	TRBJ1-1	CSASQTGNTEAFF
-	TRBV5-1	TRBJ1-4	CASSLTGLASEKLFF
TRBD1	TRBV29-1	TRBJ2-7	CSVEAGGNEQYF
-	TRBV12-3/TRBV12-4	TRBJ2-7	CASSSSWVYEQYF
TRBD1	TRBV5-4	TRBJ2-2	CASSLRTGENTGELFF
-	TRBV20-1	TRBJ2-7	CSARLSSLSYEQYF
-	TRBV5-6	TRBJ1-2	CASSLVVDGANYGYTF
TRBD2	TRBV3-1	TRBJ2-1	CASSRTSGRGPYNEQFF
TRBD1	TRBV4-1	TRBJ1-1	CASSPIHTGGNTEAFF
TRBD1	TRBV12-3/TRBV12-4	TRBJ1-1	CASSLGQLMLEAFF
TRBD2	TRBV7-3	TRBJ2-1	CASSLTSGRAGDNEQFF
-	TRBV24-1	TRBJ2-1	CATSDPGTIYNEQFF
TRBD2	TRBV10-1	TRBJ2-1	CASSGSGSSWNEQFF
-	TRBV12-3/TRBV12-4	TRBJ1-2	CASTRSYGYTF
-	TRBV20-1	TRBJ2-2	CSARTNTGELFF
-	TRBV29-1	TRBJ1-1	CGGLDPEAFF
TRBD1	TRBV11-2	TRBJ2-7	CASSGDSNSYEQYF
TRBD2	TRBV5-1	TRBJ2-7	CASSPGTSGGKQYF
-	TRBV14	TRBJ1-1	CASSSKRYEAFF
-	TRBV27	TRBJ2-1	CASSLDFTYNEQFF
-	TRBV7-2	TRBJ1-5	CASSLLGPNQPQHF
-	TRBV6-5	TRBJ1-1	CASSSNANTEAFF
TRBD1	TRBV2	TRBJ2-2	CASGGQAGELFF
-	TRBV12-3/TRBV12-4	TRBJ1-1	CASSPPRTVNTEAFF
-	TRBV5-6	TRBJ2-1	CASSLELWGAYNEQFF
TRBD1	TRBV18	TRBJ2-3	CASSPPNRGRADTQYF
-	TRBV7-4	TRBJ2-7	CASSFYIGGPSYEQYF
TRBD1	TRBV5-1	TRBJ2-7	CASSRSTGQGYEQYF
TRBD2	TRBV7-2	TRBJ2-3	CASSLGLLAGGITDTQYF
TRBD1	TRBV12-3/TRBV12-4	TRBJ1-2	CASSLPHWTGAYGYTF
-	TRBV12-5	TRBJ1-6	CASSTNNSPLHF
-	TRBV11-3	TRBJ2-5	CASRPSGFQETQYF
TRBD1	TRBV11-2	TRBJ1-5	CASSRTGAQPQHF
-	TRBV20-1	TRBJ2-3	CSARQTRADTQYF
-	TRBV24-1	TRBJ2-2	CATSDSSLLNTGELFF